The 18 T cell receptor beta chains below come from one sample, sequenced in a study of cytomegalovirus exposure and HLA in healthy donors (dated by TCRdb to 2016 to 2017). Library creation used the immunoSEQ multiplex PCR assay. The multiplex PCR relied on a mix of 60 forward primers for TCR Vbeta segments and 13 reverse primers for TCR Jbeta segments. In its TCRdb copy, this immuneACCESS table keeps in-frame sequences only and misses some clones. Where compared with another copy, unresolved V genes explain less than half of these, and the others have no known cause. This sample lists 30,000 to 40,000 clones; roughly 67% were detected once. Together, the top ten hold around 10% of the sample. Source material: PBMCs. These receptors all come from a man aged 40-49 years in good health and CMV-seropositive.

This clone has just a few counts. The J gene is TRBJ2-7, the V gene TRBV6-5; 8 bases align to TRBD2. Germline V gene data show CDR1 as MNHEY and CDR2 as SVGAGI. The ends lost 0 bases at V and 3 bases at J; junction bases unmatched: 7. The CDR3 contains 16 residues. The CDR3 sequence is CASSYSGTSGYYEQYF. The DNA for the CDR3 is TGTGCCAGCAGTTACTCCGGGACTAGTGGTTACTACGAGCAGTACTTC.

V and J are TRBV27 and TRBJ2-6, with 13 bases identical to TRBD2. Germline values: CDR1 MNHEY, CDR2 SMNVEV (reference sequence). The junction had 4 bases not matched to a gene; V was cut back by 5 bases and J by 0 bases. This CDR3 spans 18 amino acids. DNA of the CDR3: TGTGCCAGCAGTATAACTAGCGGGGGGGCCTCTGGGGCCAACGTCCTGACTTTC. It translates to CASSITSGGASGANVLTF.

This clone was picked up a small number of times. For the CDR3, the DNA is TGTGCCACCAGCAGAAATCAGGGGAATCAGCCCCAGCATTTT. Translation: CATSRNQGNQPQHF. This chain uses TRBV15 with TRBJ1-5, with D possibly matching TRBD1 (6 bases). Germline CDR1 is LNHNV and CDR2 is YYDKDF (reference sequence). The V end was cut by 2 bases, the J end by 4 bases, with 9 bases between. The CDR3 is 14 residues long.

The chain employs TRBV28 and TRBJ2-2, with D possibly being TRBD2 (6 bases). The CDR3 sequence is 16 residues long. V was cut by 6 bases and J by 1 base, with 15 bases left in between. Germline-derived CDR1 and CDR2 are MDHEN and SYDVKM. CDR3 sequence (DNA): TGTGCCAGCAGCCTATTGGGGAGGAAGAACACCGGGGAGCTGTTTTTT. Translating gives CASSLLGRKNTGELFF.

The chain couples TRBV5-1 to TRBJ2-3, with a tentative D call TRBD2 (6 bases). This CDR3 spans 19 amino acids. From germline, CDR1 is SGHRS and CDR2 YFSETQ. With 4 bases removed from V and 1 base from J, the gap between germline ends came to 25 bases. For the CDR3, the DNA is TGCGCCAGCAGCCCTGGGCGGGAACGACACCAAATAGGCACAGATACGCAGTATTTT. It codes for CASSPGRERHQIGTDTQYF.

This clone was seen only a few times. This sequence joins TRBV9 and TRBJ2-1, with D unresolved. CDR3 length: 12 amino acids. Per the germline V gene, CDR1 is SGDLS and CDR2 is YYNGEE. Trimming shortened V by 1 base and J by 8 bases, and 7 bases separated the two germline ends. CDR3 region: CASSVFGDEQFF. CDR3 nucleotide sequence: TGTGCCAGCAGCGTATTTGGAGATGAGCAGTTCTTC. Looking up the rest from reference TRBV9 and TRBJ2-1 gives the full variable domain: DSGVTQTPKHLITATGQRVTLRCSPRSGDLSVYWYQQSLDQGLQFLIQYYNGEERAKGNILERFSAQQFPDLHSELNLSSLELGDSALYFCASSVFGDEQFFGPGTRLTVL.

The chain carries TRBV6-5 and TRBJ2-5; D possibly corresponds to TRBD2 (7 bases). This CDR3 has 15 amino acids. CDR1 is MNHEY, CDR2 SVGAGI, per germline. V was pared by 0 bases and J by 4 bases, with 12 bases between. The CDR3 bases are TGTGCCAGCAGTTACTCCGGGGGGCCTATAGAGACCCAGTACTTC. As protein: CASSYSGGPIETQYF.

The chain employs TRBV5-1 and TRBJ2-1, with D tentatively TRBD1 (5 bases). This CDR3 comprises 15 residues. Germline lookup yields CDR1 SGHRS and CDR2 YFSETQ. V dropped 0 bases and J dropped 0 bases, with 7 bases sitting between them. As DNA, the CDR3 is TGCGCCAGCAGCTTGGGTGGGGCCTCCTACAATGAGCAGTTCTTC. Its translation is CASSLGGASYNEQFF.

CDR3 sequence reads: CASRGLANTGELFF. The CDR3 DNA sequence: TGTGCCAGCAGAGGACTAGCCAACACCGGGGAGCTGTTTTTT. V usage is TRBV6-1 and J usage is TRBJ2-2, with TRBD2 identical over 8 bases. V lost 6 bases and J lost 2; bases outside the gene matches: 2. The CDR3 spans 14 residues. CDR1 and CDR2 from the germline V gene are MNHNS and SASEGT.

The chain joins TRBV7-2 to TRBJ2-7; D is uncertain. CDR1 and CDR2 (germline): SGHTA, FQGNSA. The CDR3 has 13 residues. V lost 8 bases and J lost 2, with 13 bases in between. CDR3 DNA: TGTGCCAGCGGAGCCGGGTTCACCTACGAGCAGTACTTC. Translated, it gives CASGAGFTYEQYF.

The chain joins TRBV11-2 to TRBJ2-1, with 14 bases matching TRBD2. This CDR3 region has 17 residues. Per germline, CDR1 SGHAT and CDR2 FQNNGV. V dropped 2 bases and J dropped 8; count of bases not matched to a gene: 8. DNA of the CDR3: TGTGCCAGCAGCTTACTACCCGGGACTAGCGGGGGCTATGAGCAGTTCTTC. Its translation is CASSLLPGTSGGYEQFF.

This chain joins TRBV7-2 and TRBJ1-1; no reliable D call. This CDR3 contains 13 residues. The ends were cut back, 3 bases at V and 5 bases at J, with 10 bases in the middle. The germline gives CDR1 SGHTA, CDR2 FQGNSA. CDR3 DNA sequence: TGTGCCAGCAGCTTTGAGATTCGGACTGAAGCTTTCTTT. Translating it yields CASSFEIRTEAFF.

This clone was detected once. This chain connects TRBV7-6 to TRBJ2-5; 9 nucleotides match TRBD2. Germline V gives CDR1 SGHVS, CDR2 FNYEAQ. V gave up 5 bases and J gave up 5 bases; unmatched junction bases: 9. The CDR3 sequence is 15 residues long. CDR3 coding DNA: TGTGCCAGCAGCCCGTTGACTAGCGGAGCCGAGACCCAGTACTTC. Translation gives CASSPLTSGAETQYF. The whole variable domain, filled in from reference TRBV7-6 and TRBJ2-5, reads GAGVSQSPRYKVTKRGQDVALRCDPISGHVSLYWYRQALGQGPEFLTYFNYEAQQDKSGLPNDRFSAERPEGSISTLTIQRTEQRDSAMYRCASSPLTSGAETQYFGPGTRLLVL.

This rearrangement joins TRBV6-6 to TRBJ2-2; 10 nucleotides align to TRBD2. The V and J ends lost 4 bases and 4 bases, in that order; junction bases with no gene match: 6. The CDR3 spans 16 residues. Germline lookup yields CDR1 MNHNY and CDR2 SVGAGI (reference sequence). In DNA, the CDR3 is TGTGCCAGCAGTTTCCTACTAGCGGGGCCCACCGGGGAGCTGTTTTTT. This sequence encodes CASSFLLAGPTGELFF.

J is TRBJ2-1 and V is TRBV7-6, with D possibly being TRBD2 (5 bases). Trimming stripped 4 bases from V and 0 bases from J, with 10 bases between. The CDR3 extends over 15 amino acids. CDR1 and CDR2 (germline): SGHVS, FNYEAQ. The CDR3 bases are TGTGCCAGCAGCTCCGGGATAAGCTCCTACAATGAGCAGTTCTTC. Encoded protein: CASSSGISSYNEQFF.

This clone was seen only a few times. The chain links TRBV6-5 to TRBJ1-6, with unresolved D. The V end lost 7 bases, the J end lost 2 bases, and 12 bases lay between the germline ends. Germline-derived CDR1 and CDR2 are MNHEY and SVGAGI. The CDR3 consists of 15 residues. The CDR3 DNA sequence: TGTGCCAGCACCAAGACACTCACCTATAATTCACCCCTCCACTTT. Protein: CASTKTLTYNSPLHF.

The V call is TRBV10-3, the J call TRBJ2-7, with TRBD1 identical over 11 bases. V lost 0 bases to trimming and J lost 5 bases; unmatched junction nucleotides: 3. Germline assignment: CDR1 ENHRY and CDR2 SYGVKD. The CDR3 length is 15 residues. The CDR3 region is CAISESQDRGHEQYF. The CDR3 region has the DNA TGTGCCATCAGTGAGTCCCAGGACAGGGGGCACGAGCAGTACTTC.

The genes are TRBV6-4 and TRBJ2-2, with D unclear. CDR1 and CDR2 from the germline V gene are MRHNA and SNTAGT. V lost 3 bases and J lost 0, with 5 bases in between. This CDR3 region has 14 residues. The CDR3 nucleotides are TGTGCCAGCAGTGAGCGAACGAACACCGGGGAGCTGTTTTTT. This codes for CASSERTNTGELFF.